A single TCR beta chain is shown here with its context. CDR1 SGHRS and CDR2 YFSETQ come from the germline V gene. The CDR3 totals 14 residues. V lost 1 base and J lost 2, with 10 bases in between. This record belongs to a study of control samples from healthy donors and cancer patients. The assay was immunoSEQ multiplex PCR, and TCRdb's table has in-frame clones only and misses some. This sample carries hundreds of thousands of clones, more than 65% of them seen once, and the ten largest clones take 13%. The rearrangement uses TRBV5-1 and TRBJ2-7; TRBD1 might be the D (6 bases). Sequenced input: PBMCs. The origin of this receptor is an older woman with lung cancer. CDR3 amino acids: CASSLNRAAYEQYF. The CDR3 DNA is TGCGCCAGCAGCTTGAACAGGGCGGCCTACGAGCAGTACTTC.